Shown below are 10 T cell receptor beta chains from a single sample sequenced in a study of molecular identifiers for immune sequencing clone quantification. TCRdb ran MiXCR on the PCR reads and lists one entry per CDR3 protein. The sample contains about 86,000 distinct CDR3 sequences, about 23% of which appear only once. The specimen sequenced was naive CD8+ T cells from blood, with Jurkat cell RNA spiked in. This sample's subset: FACS-sorted CD8+CD4-CCR7+CD45RA+ naive T cells. The receptors derive from a human donor in good health. Some libraries in this study had Jurkat cell RNA spiked in.

The chain joins TRBV20-1 to TRBJ2-7; 10 bases match TRBD1. V gave up 6 bases and J gave up 2 bases; unmatched junction bases: 10. The CDR3 is 15 amino acids. Germline V gene lookup returns CDR1 DFQATT and CDR2 SNEGSKA (reference sequence). The CDR3 nucleotides are TGCAGTGCGGTCGGGACAGGGGCCGTCCCCTACGAGCAGTACTTC. This encodes CSAVGTGAVPYEQYF.

This chain uses TRBV4-2 with TRBJ2-1; a possible D gene is TRBD2 (5 bases). V shed 4 bases and J shed 8 bases, with 12 bases lying between them. Looked up from germline, CDR1 is LGHNA and CDR2 is YNFKEQ. CDR3 length equals 13 residues. The CDR3 DNA follows: TGTGCCAGCAGCCTTACTAGGGTCGATGAGCAGTTCTTC. Translation gives CASSLTRVDEQFF.

A note on this clonotype: One base away lies a much larger clone, so this may be a sequencing read error. The V and J genes are TRBV4-1 and TRBJ2-2; 9 positions agree with TRBD1. The CDR3 is made up of 16 amino acids. Germline CDR1 and CDR2: MGHRA and YSYEKL. Written as DNA, the CDR3 is TGCGCCAGCAACCAAGGAGTAGGACAGGGGACCGGGGAGCTGTTTTTT. The encoded protein is CASNQGVGQGTGELFF.

This chain links TRBV6-6 with TRBJ2-7; D perhaps matches TRBD2 (6 bases). V lost 0 bases and J lost 2, with 11 bases in between. The CDR3 is 15 residues long. The germline V gene has CDR1 MNHNY and CDR2 SVGAGI (reference sequence). The CDR3 spells CASSYSSGAAYEQYF. The CDR3 coding sequence is TGTGCCAGCAGTTACTCTAGCGGTGCAGCCTACGAGCAGTACTTC.

As for this clonotype: Just one base apart from a much larger clone, this may be a read error. This sequence joins TRBV7-9 and TRBJ1-5, with TRBD1 as a possible D gene (6 bases). The V gene's germline CDR1 is SEHNR and CDR2 FQNEAQ (reference sequence). This CDR3 has 15 amino acids. The CDR3 loop is CAGSLFTGSEQPQHF. The CDR3, as DNA: TGTGCCGGCAGCTTATTCACAGGGTCGGAGCAGCCCCAGCATTTT.

This clonotype was recorded at least ten times. V gene TRBV7-9 combines with J gene TRBJ1-2, with D maybe TRBD1 (6 bases). The CDR3 sequence is 14 residues long. Germline CDR1 is SEHNR and CDR2 is FQNEAQ (reference sequence). V was shortened by 5 bases and J by 4 bases, with 14 bases between the two germline ends. Here the CDR3 DNA reads TGTGCCAGCAGCGAGGACAGAGATCCCTATGGCTACACCTTC. Translated: CASSEDRDPYGYTF.

As concerns this clonotype: This may be a read error: a much more frequent sequence differs by one nucleotide. The chain combines TRBV4-3 with TRBJ1-2; D perhaps matches TRBD1 (6 bases). The ends were cut back, 0 bases at V and 5 bases at J, with 22 bases in the middle. The CDR3 contains 18 residues. Germline CDR1 LGHNA, CDR2 YSLEER. CDR3 protein: CASSQDQILGAGWYGYTF. Here the CDR3 DNA reads TGCGCCAGCAGCCAAGATCAAATTTTGGGGGCCGGTTGGTATGGCTACACCTTC.

This clonotype was counted once. This may arise from a read error, as a much more abundant clone is one base away. V usage is TRBV4-3 and J usage is TRBJ1-3; D is unresolved. From germline, CDR1 is LGHNA and CDR2 YSLEER. This CDR3 is built from 16 residues. CDR3 coding DNA: TGCGCCAGCAGCCAAGAAGCATATCCCTTGGAAAACACCATACATTTT. The encoded protein is CASSQEAYPLENTIHF.

This clonotype was seen more than once but under ten times. This rearrangement joins TRBV9 to TRBJ2-7; 12 bases map to TRBD1. The CDR3 contains 15 residues. The V gene end was trimmed by 3 bases and the J gene end by 7 bases; junction bases not matched to a gene: 8. The germline CDR1 and CDR2 sequences are SGDLS and YYNGEE. The CDR3 DNA is TGTGCCAGCAGCGGTCCGGGACAGGGGGCCAAAGAGCAGTACTTC. Translating it yields CASSGPGQGAKEQYF.

Comment on this clonotype: A much more abundant neighbour one base away suggests this may be a read error. The genes are TRBV3-1 and TRBJ2-3; TRBD2 agrees at 8 bases. Trimming took 4 bases from V and 4 from J; bases not matched to a gene: 10. This CDR3 has 16 amino acids. Germline V CDR1 and CDR2: LGHDT, YNNKEL (reference sequence). The DNA for the CDR3 is TGTGCCAGCAGCCCCGGACTAGCTCGCAAGCCAGATACGCAGTATTTT. Amino acid sequence: CASSPGLARKPDTQYF.